This TCR beta chain was observed in a study of tumour-infiltrating T cells in Burkitt lymphoma. Germline V gene data show CDR1 as ENHRY and CDR2 as SYGVKD. The length of the CDR3 is 12 residues. V lost 2 bases to trimming and J lost 3 bases, with 4 bases between them. Here immunoSEQ multiplex PCR was the method, and the copy in TCRdb shows in-frame clones only, minus some. The table records approximately 5,500 clones, roughly a sixth of them present only once. The chain links TRBV10-3 to TRBJ1-2, with D uncertain. The receptor was derived from a human donor with diffuse large B-cell lymphoma. The sequenced sample was tumor tissue. The CDR3 loop is CAISEGDYGYTF. The CDR3 coding sequence is TGTGCCATCAGTGAGGGGGACTATGGCTACACCTTC.